The T cell receptor (beta chain) described here comes from a study of T cell repertoires in cytomegalovirus infection. Background on the study: CMV epitopes used comprised recently identified HLA-C-restricted ones and well-studied HLA-B-restricted ones. CMV infection plus the matching HLA type was flagged by public TCR beta signatures.

Concerning this clonotype: Its antigen is unidentified.

CDR1 and CDR2 from the germline V gene are LGHNA and YSLEER. V gave up 0 bases and J gave up 10 bases, with 16 bases separating them. The CDR3 contains 16 residues. TCRdb itself ran the reads through MiXCR, one entry per CDR3 protein. The sample records approximately 280,000 distinct CDR3 sequences, less than 25% being singletons. Notes on the study in general: Dominant in the ex vivo response were TCR beta clonotypes restricted by HLA-C and specific for CMV. The study identified carriers of CMV plus the relevant HLA from cumulative public TCR beta family frequency.

The source material was cultured PBMCs, sampled from culture after CMV antigen stimulation. The receptor was derived from a human donor in good health (CMV status not recorded). Some clones in this sample may be carry-over from other donors' samples. This chain joins TRBV4-3 and TRBJ1-6, with D unresolved. DNA for the CDR3: TGCGCCAGCAGCCAAGATGGGCATTTCGGAGGATCACCCCTCCACTTT. Translation: CASSQDGHFGGSPLHF.